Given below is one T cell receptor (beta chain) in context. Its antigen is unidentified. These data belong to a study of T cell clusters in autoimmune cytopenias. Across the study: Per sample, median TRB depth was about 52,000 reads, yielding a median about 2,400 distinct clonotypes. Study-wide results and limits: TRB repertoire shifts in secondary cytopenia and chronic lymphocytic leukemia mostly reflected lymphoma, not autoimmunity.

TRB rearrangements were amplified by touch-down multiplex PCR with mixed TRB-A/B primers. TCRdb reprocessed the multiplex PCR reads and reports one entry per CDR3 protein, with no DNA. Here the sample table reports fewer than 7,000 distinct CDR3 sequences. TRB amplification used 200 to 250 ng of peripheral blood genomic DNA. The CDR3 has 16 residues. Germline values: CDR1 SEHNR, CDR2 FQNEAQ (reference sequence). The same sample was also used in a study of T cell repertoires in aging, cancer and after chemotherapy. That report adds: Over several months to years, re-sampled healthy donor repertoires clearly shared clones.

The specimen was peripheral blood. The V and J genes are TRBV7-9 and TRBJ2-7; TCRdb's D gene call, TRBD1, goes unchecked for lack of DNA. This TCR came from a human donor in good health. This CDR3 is CASSSPRAGAPQEQYF.